These 27 T cell receptor beta chains share one sample of origin, sequenced in a study of vaccination and CD4 T cells after COVID-19. The treatment is: approximately 10-day PBMC culture with coronavirus spike peptide pools or control peptides (ViraFEST assay). Gathered ahead of the COVID-19 pandemic (2011-2018) were the CD4+ T cells of the unexposed donor. The study sequenced cultured CD4+ T cell DNA using the Oncomine TCR Beta short-read assay. Using the QIAamp micro DNA kit, genomic DNA was extracted from the CD4+ T cells that had been cultured. MiXCR was run by TCRdb on the PCR reads, yielding one entry per CDR3 protein. The sample consists of under 8,500 distinct CDR3 sequences, more than 30% of them appearing once. These receptors' targets are unknown. Source material: CD4+ T cells from blood, cultured in vitro. The receptors come from a human donor in good health.

This clonotype was counted a few times. The chain carries TRBV20-1 and TRBJ2-7; D is unresolved. Germline V gives CDR1 DFQATT, CDR2 SNEGSKA (reference sequence). This CDR3 has 12 residues. V lost 4 bases and J lost 7, with 14 bases in between. In nucleotides, the CDR3 is TGCAGTGCTACACTGGACGACGGGGAGCAGTACTTC. Its protein is CSATLDDGEQYF.

The J gene is TRBJ2-1, the V gene TRBV7-2; the D gene is possibly TRBD1 (5 bases). Trimming took 0 bases from V and 6 from J, leaving 12 bases between them. The CDR3 covers 15 residues. Germline V gives CDR1 SGHTA, CDR2 FQGNSA. The CDR3 DNA sequence: TGTGCCAGCAGCTTAGCATGGGGCCGGTCCAATGAGCAGTTCTTC. It is translated as CASSLAWGRSNEQFF.

The genes are TRBV7-9 and TRBJ2-7; TRBD1 matches at 8 bases. Trimming removed 5 bases from V and 4 bases from J; junction bases left unmatched: 16. The CDR3 has 17 residues. Germline loops: CDR1 SEHNR, CDR2 FQNEAQ (reference sequence). The CDR3 DNA is TGTGCCAGCAGCCCCCGGCCCCGGACAGGGAACTTATACGAGCAGTACTTC. It codes for CASSPRPRTGNLYEQYF.

This clonotype turned up a few times. This chain uses TRBV27 with TRBJ2-7; TRBD2 agrees at 10 bases. V shed 4 bases and J 6 bases; nucleotides not matched to a gene: 6. The CDR3 consists of 14 residues. CDR1 is MNHEY and CDR2 is SMNVEV in the germline V gene (reference sequence). CDR3 sequence reads: CASSYLAGEGEQYF. CDR3 bases: TGTGCCAGCAGTTATCTAGCGGGAGAGGGCGAGCAGTACTTC.

This clonotype was seen a few times. The chain combines TRBV20-1 with TRBJ1-1, with unresolved D. Between the trimmed V and J ends, which lost 0 bases and 0 bases, there was a span of 8 bases. CDR3 size: 14 residues. CDR1 and CDR2 (germline): DFQATT, SNEGSKA (reference sequence). The CDR3 sequence is CSARDRVMNTEAFF. The CDR3 DNA is TGCAGTGCTAGAGATCGTGTTATGAACACTGAAGCTTTCTTT.

Sample share makes this clonotype medium-sized. The chain carries TRBV20-1 and TRBJ2-2; perhaps TRBD1 as D (6 bases). From germline, CDR1 is DFQATT and CDR2 SNEGSKA (reference sequence). There are 14 residues in the CDR3. V was trimmed by 6 bases and J by 7 bases, leaving 18 bases between them. The CDR3 DNA reads as TGCAGTGCCGAAGTTAAACAGGGTAGCGGGGAGCTGTTTTTT. Protein: CSAEVKQGSGELFF.

In this sample, this clonotype turned up a few times. This chain links TRBV27 with TRBJ1-1; 7 nucleotides match TRBD1. Losses at the gene ends were 2 bases for V and 6 bases for J; bases not matched to a gene: 6. Germline V lookup: CDR1 MNHEY, CDR2 SMNVEV (reference sequence). This CDR3 comprises 14 residues. The CDR3: CASSLTGQGAEAFF. The CDR3 region has the DNA TGTGCCAGCAGTTTAACAGGGCAGGGGGCTGAAGCTTTCTTT.

This sequence joins TRBV7-3 and TRBJ1-6, with a weak D call TRBD1 (5 bases). Looked up from germline, CDR1 is SGHTA and CDR2 is FQGTGA. V lost 2 bases and J 10 bases, leaving 21 bases between the germline ends. The CDR3 covers 17 residues. The CDR3 bases are TGTGCCAGCAGCTTACTAGCGAGGGGCCCGGGCGGGTCACCCCTCCACTTT. It translates to CASSLLARGPGGSPLHF.

The chain recombines TRBV27 with TRBJ1-1; D remains unclear. CDR1 is MNHEY and CDR2 is SMNVEV in the germline V gene (reference sequence). The CDR3 contains 16 residues. Between the trimmed V and J ends, which lost 1 base and 1 base, there was a span of 13 bases. The CDR3 DNA sequence: TGTGCCAGCAGTTTATTCGCGGATCTGTCGAACACTGAAGCTTTCTTT. The encoded protein is CASSLFADLSNTEAFF.

This clonotype was detected only a few times. The chain links TRBV7-2 to TRBJ2-3, with D hard to call. V was clipped by 3 bases and J by 3 bases, with 4 bases between them. The germline V gene has CDR1 SGHTA and CDR2 FQGNSA. This CDR3 has 12 amino acids. CDR3 amino acids: CASSFLTDTQYF. The CDR3 DNA reads TGTGCCAGCAGCTTCCTAACAGATACGCAGTATTTT.

This clonotype was detected a few times. V gene TRBV10-3 combines with J gene TRBJ1-5, with D tentatively TRBD1 (5 bases). The length of the CDR3 is 16 residues. Germline V CDR1 and CDR2: ENHRY, SYGVKD. With 2 bases removed from V and 0 bases from J, the gap between germline ends came to 11 bases. The CDR3 is CAISERTPNSNQPQHF. In nucleotides, the CDR3 is TGTGCCATCAGTGAGAGGACACCTAATAGCAATCAGCCCCAGCATTTT.

The CDR3 spells CASSAERGNNYGYTF. DNA for the CDR3: TGTGCCAGCAGCGCAGAAAGGGGTAATAACTATGGCTACACCTTC. V is TRBV4-2 and J is TRBJ1-2; maybe TRBD1 (5 bases). This CDR3 has 15 amino acids. Germline V gene sequence: CDR1 LGHNA, CDR2 YNFKEQ. With 5 bases removed from V and 1 base from J, the gap between germline ends came to 14 bases.

This chain uses TRBV20-1 with TRBJ1-2; 9 bases are shared with TRBD1. The CDR3 has 11 residues. Germline V CDR1 and CDR2: DFQATT, SNEGSKA (reference sequence). The CDR3 is CRGQGVYGYTF. CDR3 sequence (DNA): TGCAGGGGACAGGGTGTCTATGGCTACACCTTC.

This clonotype appeared a few times. V is TRBV5-4 and J is TRBJ2-7; 14 bases fit TRBD2. V was clipped by 4 bases and J by 2 bases; unmatched bases: 2. Per the germline V gene, CDR1 is SGHNT and CDR2 is YYREEE (reference sequence). The CDR3 contains 15 residues. CDR3 loop: CASSGGLAGAYEQYF. In DNA, the CDR3 is TGTGCCAGCAGCGGGGGACTAGCGGGGGCCTACGAGCAGTACTTC.

By sample share, this clonotype is medium-sized. The rearrangement uses TRBV21-1 and TRBJ2-4; the D call TRBD1 from the table was never checked on the DNA. TRBV21-1 is annotated as a pseudogene. This CDR3 comprises 13 residues. CDR3 in DNA: TGTGCCAGCACCGACGGGGGGGTCGGCATTCAGTACTTC. The encoded protein is CASTDGGVGIQYF.

By proportion, this clonotype is medium-sized. The CDR3 loop reads CASSYMGMSNQPQHF. In DNA form, the CDR3 reads TGTGCCAGCAGTTACATGGGTATGAGCAATCAGCCCCAGCATTTT. The chain recombines TRBV6-5 with TRBJ1-5; D is unresolved. The V gene lost 2 bases and the J gene lost 1 base, with 9 bases spanning the gap. CDR1 and CDR2 from the germline V gene are MNHEY and SVGAGI. The CDR3 runs to 15 residues.

This clonotype was counted a few times. V is TRBV18 and J is TRBJ2-7; D uncertain. Deletions cut 2 bases from V and 0 bases from J, with 11 bases between. Per the germline V gene, CDR1 is KGHSH and CDR2 is LQKENI. The CDR3 is 15 residues long. The CDR3 is CASSPSSLSSYEQYF. In DNA form, the CDR3 reads TGTGCCAGCTCACCATCGTCTCTCAGCTCCTACGAGCAGTACTTC.

The chain uses TRBV6-4 and TRBJ2-3; the match to TRBD1 covers 7 bases. The CDR3 length is 14 residues. Germline CDR1 MRHNA, CDR2 SNTAGT. Germline trimming cut 6 bases from V and 2 bases from J; bases unmatched to any gene: 5. Here the CDR3 DNA reads TGTGCCAGCAGCCAGACAGGGTCCACAGATACGCAGTATTTT. Encoded protein: CASSQTGSTDTQYF.

The rearrangement uses TRBV6-5 and TRBJ2-2; D call uncertain. Germline CDR1 MNHEY, CDR2 SVGAGI. Deletions cut 0 bases from V and 1 base from J, with 6 bases between. The CDR3 has 15 amino acids. The CDR3 sequence: CASSYSALNTGELFF. In nucleotides, the CDR3 is TGTGCCAGCAGTTACTCAGCTTTGAACACCGGGGAGCTGTTTTTT.

This clonotype has a handful of counts. This sequence joins TRBV7-2 and TRBJ2-3, with D unclear. Trimming took 1 base from V and 1 from J, leaving 9 bases between them. In germline, CDR1 is SGHTA, CDR2 FQGNSA. This CDR3 has 15 amino acids. CDR3 region: CASSLGGVGTDTQYF. As DNA, the CDR3 is TGTGCCAGCAGCTTAGGGGGTGTAGGCACAGATACGCAGTATTTT.

This clonotype was seen a few times. The chain joins TRBV7-6 to TRBJ2-7, with TRBD1 matching over 10 bases. Germline V lookup: CDR1 SGHVS, CDR2 FNYEAQ. This CDR3 has 16 residues. The trim removed 4 bases at V and 3 bases at J, leaving 9 bases unmatched. The CDR3 loop reads CASSSRPGQGLYEQYF. The CDR3 DNA sequence: TGTGCCAGCAGCTCACGACCGGGACAGGGGCTCTACGAGCAGTACTTC. The full variable domain, in which reference TRBV7-6 and TRBJ2-7 provide the parts outside the CDR3, is GAGVSQSPRYKVTKRGQDVALRCDPISGHVSLYWYRQALGQGPEFLTYFNYEAQQDKSGLPNDRFSAERPEGSISTLTIQRTEQRDSAMYRCASSSRPGQGLYEQYFGPGTRLTVT.

The chain has TRBV7-2 and TRBJ2-2; D unclear. CDR3 length equals 16 residues. Germline CDR1 and CDR2: SGHTA and FQGNSA. Trimming left V 3 bases short and J 4 bases short, with 15 bases between. The CDR3 is CASSFLVSTGTGELFF. The CDR3 DNA follows: TGTGCCAGCAGCTTCTTGGTCTCAACGGGCACCGGGGAGCTGTTTTTT.

The chain combines TRBV28 with TRBJ2-7; 7 bases agree with TRBD1. The junction had 19 bases not matched to a gene; V was cut back by 7 bases and J by 7 bases. The CDR3 has 16 amino acids. Germline-derived CDR1 and CDR2 are MDHEN and SYDVKM. The CDR3 DNA follows: TGTGCCAGCACCGTGGTTAAAGGGGGCATTATCGGGGAGCAGTACTTC. It yields the protein CASTVVKGGIIGEQYF.

This clonotype has more than one count but fewer than ten. The V and J genes are TRBV19 and TRBJ1-2; tentative D call: TRBD1 (5 bases). Germline V gives CDR1 LNHDA, CDR2 SQIVND (reference sequence). V was clipped by 4 bases and J by 5 bases, with 14 bases between them. The CDR3 loop spans 14 amino acids. The CDR3 bases are TGTGCCAGTAGTAGAGAGGGGTGGCGGTATGGCTACACCTTC. Encoded protein: CASSREGWRYGYTF.

CDR3 coding DNA: TGTGCCACCAGTGACCCCCGGACTAGCGGCAATGAGCAGTTCTTC. Translating gives CATSDPRTSGNEQFF. The chain has TRBV24-1 and TRBJ2-1; 10 nucleotides align to TRBD2. This CDR3 spans 15 amino acids. Germline values: CDR1 KGHDR, CDR2 SFDVKD. After removal of 4 bases from V and 6 bases from J, the junction contained 5 bases not matched to a gene.

This clonotype was recorded a few times. This chain connects TRBV7-2 to TRBJ1-2; tentatively, D is TRBD1 (5 bases). The CDR3 runs to 12 residues. Germline V CDR1 and CDR2: SGHTA, FQGNSA. Trimming stripped 5 bases from V and 4 bases from J, with 8 bases between. The CDR3 reads CASSQGTYGYTF. The CDR3 coding sequence is TGTGCCAGCAGCCAGGGAACCTATGGCTACACCTTC.

This clonotype was seen once. This chain links TRBV6-7 with TRBJ2-2, with TRBD1 matching over 11 bases. TRBV6-7 is classed as an ORF, of uncertain function. V gave up 2 bases and J gave up 3 bases; unmatched junction bases: 2. This CDR3 region has 16 residues. As DNA, the CDR3 is TGTGCCAGCAGTTACCGGGGACAGGGGGACACCGGGGAGCTGTTTTTT. Protein sequence: CASSYRGQGDTGELFF.